Described below is a single TCR beta chain sequence and its context. The antigen remains unidentified. The data belong to a study of tumor-infiltrating lymphocytes in primary liver carcinoma. Across the study: The study reported T1-T3 N0M0 tumors spanning 4.2 to 10 cm.

The germline gives CDR1 SGHAT, CDR2 FQNNGV. CDR3 length equals 14 residues. V lost 3 bases and J lost 10; bases outside the gene matches: 8. Germline DNA was also extracted, with blood RNA taken from unsorted whole blood. Findings of the study overall: Whereas tumor region pairs overlapped more, tumor-adjacent and tumor-blood pairs overlapped less.

A primer in the constant region served to generate TCR beta cDNA from 500 ng of total RNA. Three nested multiplex PCR rounds of slightly modified ARM-PCR generated TCR beta libraries. PCR rounds one and two used TRBV1-TRBV30 forward primers with a C-beta reverse primer for approximately 11 cycles each. In TCRdb, the multiplex PCR reads were re-called with MiXCR into one record per CDR3 protein. Of approximately 340,000 distinct CDR3 sequences in the sample, less than 65% were seen once. Sequencing was carried out using peripheral blood. The sequence came from a man aged 40-49 years with primary liver carcinoma and hepatitis B virus infection. V gene TRBV11-2 combines with J gene TRBJ2-2; TRBD2 matches 7 bases. In nucleotides, the CDR3 is TGTGCCAGCAGCTTGGCGGGAGACAAACCGGAGCTGTTTTTT. Translated: CASSLAGDKPELFF.